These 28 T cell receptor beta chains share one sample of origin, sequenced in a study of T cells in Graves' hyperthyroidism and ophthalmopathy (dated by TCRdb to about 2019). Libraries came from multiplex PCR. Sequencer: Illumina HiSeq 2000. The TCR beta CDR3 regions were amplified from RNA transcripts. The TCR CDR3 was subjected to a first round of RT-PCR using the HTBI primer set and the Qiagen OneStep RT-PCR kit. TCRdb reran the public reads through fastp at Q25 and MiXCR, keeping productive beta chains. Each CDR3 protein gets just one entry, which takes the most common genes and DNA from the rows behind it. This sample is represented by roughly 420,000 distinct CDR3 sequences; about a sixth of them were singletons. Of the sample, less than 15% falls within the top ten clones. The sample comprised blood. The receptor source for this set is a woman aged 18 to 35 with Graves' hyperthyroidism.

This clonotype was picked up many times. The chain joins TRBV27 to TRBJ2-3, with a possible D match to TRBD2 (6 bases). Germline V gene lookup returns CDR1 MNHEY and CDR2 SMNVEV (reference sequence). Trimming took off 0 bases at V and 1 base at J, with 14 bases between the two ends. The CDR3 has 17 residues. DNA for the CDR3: TGTGCCAGCAGTTTATCGACTAGAGCCTGGGGCACAGATACGCAGTATTTT. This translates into CASSLSTRAWGTDTQYF.

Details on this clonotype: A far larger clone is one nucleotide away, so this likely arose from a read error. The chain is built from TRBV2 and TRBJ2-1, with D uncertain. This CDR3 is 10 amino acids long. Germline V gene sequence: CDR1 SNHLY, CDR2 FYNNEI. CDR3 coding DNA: TGTGCCAGTTCCTCCAATGGGCAGTTCTTC. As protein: CASSSNGQFF.

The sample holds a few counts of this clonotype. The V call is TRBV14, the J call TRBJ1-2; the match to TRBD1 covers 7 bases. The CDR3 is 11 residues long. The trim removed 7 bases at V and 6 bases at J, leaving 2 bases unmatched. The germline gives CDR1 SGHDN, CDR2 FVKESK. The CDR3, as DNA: TGTGCCAGCACGACAGGGAATGGCTACACCTTC. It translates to CASTTGNGYTF.

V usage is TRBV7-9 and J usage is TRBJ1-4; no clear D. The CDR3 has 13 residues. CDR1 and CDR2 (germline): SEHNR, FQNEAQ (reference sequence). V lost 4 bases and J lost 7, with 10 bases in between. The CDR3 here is CASSSEGGEKLFF. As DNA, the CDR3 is TGTGCCAGCAGCTCTGAGGGTGGTGAAAAACTGTTTTTT. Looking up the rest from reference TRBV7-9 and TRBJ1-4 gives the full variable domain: DTGVSQNPRHKITKRGQNVTFRCDPISEHNRLYWYRQTLGQGPEFLTYFQNEAQLEKSRLLSDRFSAERPKGSFSTLEIQRTEQGDSAMYLCASSSEGGEKLFFGSGTQLSVL.

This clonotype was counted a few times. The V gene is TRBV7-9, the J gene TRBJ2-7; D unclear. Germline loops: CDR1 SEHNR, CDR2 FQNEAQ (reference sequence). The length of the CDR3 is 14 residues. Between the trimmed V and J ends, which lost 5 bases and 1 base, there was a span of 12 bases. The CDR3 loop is CASSVGLLSYEQYF. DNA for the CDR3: TGTGCCAGCAGCGTGGGCCTTCTATCCTACGAGCAGTACTTC.

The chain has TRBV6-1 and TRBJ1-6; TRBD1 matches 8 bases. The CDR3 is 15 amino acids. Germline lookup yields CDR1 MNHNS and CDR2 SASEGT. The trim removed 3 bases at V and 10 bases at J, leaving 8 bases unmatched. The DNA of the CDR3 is TGTGCCAGCAGTGATACGGACAGGGTGCGGTCACCCCTCCACTTT. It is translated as CASSDTDRVRSPLHF.

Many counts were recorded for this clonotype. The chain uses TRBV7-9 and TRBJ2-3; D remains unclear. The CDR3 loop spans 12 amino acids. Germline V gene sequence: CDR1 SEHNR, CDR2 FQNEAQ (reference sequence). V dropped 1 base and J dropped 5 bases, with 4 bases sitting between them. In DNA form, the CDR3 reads TGTGCCAGCAGCTTAGGTCGAGATACGCAGTATTTT. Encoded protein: CASSLGRDTQYF.

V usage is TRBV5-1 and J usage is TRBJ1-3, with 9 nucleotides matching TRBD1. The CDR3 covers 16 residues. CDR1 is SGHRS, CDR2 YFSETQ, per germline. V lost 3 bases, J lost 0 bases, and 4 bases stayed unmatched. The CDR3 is CASSWTGAASGNTIYF. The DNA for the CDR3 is TGCGCCAGCAGCTGGACAGGGGCCGCCTCTGGAAACACCATATATTTT.

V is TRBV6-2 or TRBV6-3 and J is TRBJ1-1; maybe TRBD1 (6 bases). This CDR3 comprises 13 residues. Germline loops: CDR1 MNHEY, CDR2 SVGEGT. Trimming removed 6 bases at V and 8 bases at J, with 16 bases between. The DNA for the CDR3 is TGTGCCAGCAGGACAGGAACGACGATCGAAGCTTTCTTT. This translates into CASRTGTTIEAFF.

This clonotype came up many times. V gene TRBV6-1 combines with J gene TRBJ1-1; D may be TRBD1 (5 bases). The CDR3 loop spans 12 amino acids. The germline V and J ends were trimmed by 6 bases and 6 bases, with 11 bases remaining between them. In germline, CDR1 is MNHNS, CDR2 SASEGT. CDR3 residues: CASRALTAEAFF. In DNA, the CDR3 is TGTGCCAGCAGGGCTTTGACAGCTGAAGCTTTCTTT.

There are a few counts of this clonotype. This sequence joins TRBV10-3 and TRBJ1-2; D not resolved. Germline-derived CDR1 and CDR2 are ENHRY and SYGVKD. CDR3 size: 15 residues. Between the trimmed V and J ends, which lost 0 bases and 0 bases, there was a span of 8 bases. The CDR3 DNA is TGTGCCATCAGTGAGTCACTGGGTACTAACTATGGCTACACCTTC. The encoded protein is CAISESLGTNYGYTF.

Here the CDR3 DNA reads TGCGCCAGCAGCCAAGAATTGGACAGGGATGGCTACACCTTC. This encodes CASSQELDRDGYTF. The chain carries TRBV4-3 and TRBJ1-2; TRBD1 agrees at 8 bases. With 0 bases clipped from V and 6 bases from J, the junction kept 3 bases outside the gene matches. CDR3 length: 14 amino acids. Germline V gives CDR1 LGHNA, CDR2 YSLEER.

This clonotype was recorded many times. CDR3 bases: TGTGCCAGCAGACCTACGGCTGGACGGGACAGTAAAACTGAAGCTTTCTTT. Residues: CASRPTAGRDSKTEAFF. V gene TRBV6-2 or TRBV6-3 combines with J gene TRBJ1-1; 7 positions match TRBD1. The junction had 18 bases not matched to a gene; V was cut back by 6 bases and J by 5 bases. The CDR3 loop spans 17 amino acids. The germline V gene has CDR1 MNHEY and CDR2 SVGEGT.

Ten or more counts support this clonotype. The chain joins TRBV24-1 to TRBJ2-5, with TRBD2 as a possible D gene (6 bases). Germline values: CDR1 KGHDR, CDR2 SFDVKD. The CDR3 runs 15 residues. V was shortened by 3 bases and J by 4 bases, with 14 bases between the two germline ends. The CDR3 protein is CATSDRLDRRETQYF. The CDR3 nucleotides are TGTGCCACCAGTGATCGACTAGATCGAAGAGAGACCCAGTACTTC.

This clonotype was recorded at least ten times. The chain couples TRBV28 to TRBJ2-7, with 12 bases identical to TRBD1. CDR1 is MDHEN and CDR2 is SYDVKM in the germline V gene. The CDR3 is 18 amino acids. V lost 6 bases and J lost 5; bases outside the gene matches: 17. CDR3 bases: TGTGCCAGCAGAGGCCGGGACAGGGGGCTCCCCCTCCTAGACGAGCAGTACTTC. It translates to CASRGRDRGLPLLDEQYF.

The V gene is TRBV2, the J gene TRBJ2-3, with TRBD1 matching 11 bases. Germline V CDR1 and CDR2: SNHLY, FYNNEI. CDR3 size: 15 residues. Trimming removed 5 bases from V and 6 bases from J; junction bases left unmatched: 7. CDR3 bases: TGTGCCAGCAGTCCGGACAGGGGGCAGGCGGATACGCAGTATTTT. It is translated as CASSPDRGQADTQYF.

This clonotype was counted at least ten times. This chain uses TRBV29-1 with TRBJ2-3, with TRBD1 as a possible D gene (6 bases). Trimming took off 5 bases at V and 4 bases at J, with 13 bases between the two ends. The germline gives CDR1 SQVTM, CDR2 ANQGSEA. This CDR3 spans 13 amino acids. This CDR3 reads CSVTPQGPDTQYF. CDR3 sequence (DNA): TGCAGCGTTACCCCACAGGGCCCAGATACGCAGTATTTT.

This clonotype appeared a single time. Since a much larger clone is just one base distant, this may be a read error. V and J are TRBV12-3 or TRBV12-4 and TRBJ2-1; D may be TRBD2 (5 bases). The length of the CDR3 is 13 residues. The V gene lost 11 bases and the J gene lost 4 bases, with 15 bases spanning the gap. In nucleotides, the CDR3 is TGTGCCGCCCCCCGGGGTTTGTACAATGAGCAGTTCTTC. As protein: CAAPRGLYNEQFF.

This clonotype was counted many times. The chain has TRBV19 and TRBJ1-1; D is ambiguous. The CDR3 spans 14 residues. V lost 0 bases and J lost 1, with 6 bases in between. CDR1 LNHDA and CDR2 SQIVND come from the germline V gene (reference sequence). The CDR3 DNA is TGTGCCAGTAGTATAGATCCGGGGAACACTGAAGCTTTCTTT. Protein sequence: CASSIDPGNTEAFF. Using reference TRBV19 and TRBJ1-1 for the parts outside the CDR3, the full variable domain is DGGITQSPKYLFRKEGQNVTLSCEQNLNHDAMYWYRQDPGQGLRLIYYSQIVNDFQKGDIAEGYSVSREKKESFPLTVTSAQKNPTAFYLCASSIDPGNTEAFFGQGTRLTVV.

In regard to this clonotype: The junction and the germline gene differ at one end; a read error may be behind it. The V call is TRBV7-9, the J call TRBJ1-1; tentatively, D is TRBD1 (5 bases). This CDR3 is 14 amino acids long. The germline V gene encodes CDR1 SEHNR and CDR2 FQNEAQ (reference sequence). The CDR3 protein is CASSLGGMNTGAFF. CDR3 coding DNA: TGTGCCAGCAGCTTAGGGGGGATGAACACTGGAGCTTTCTTT. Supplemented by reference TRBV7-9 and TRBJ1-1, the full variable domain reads DTGVSQNPRHKITKRGQNVTFRCDPISEHNRLYWYRQTLGQGPEFLTYFQNEAQLEKSRLLSDRFSAERPKGSFSTLEIQRTEQGDSAMYLCASSLGGMNTGAFFGQGTRLTVV.

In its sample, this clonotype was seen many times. The CDR3 nucleotides are TGTGCCACCAGCGGACCCGGGACAGGGGGCAATTCGGGCACTGAAGCTTTCTTT. Amino acid sequence: CATSGPGTGGNSGTEAFF. The chain is built from TRBV15 and TRBJ1-1; 12 nucleotides align to TRBD1. The junction had 14 bases not matched to a gene; V was cut back by 5 bases and J by 4 bases. CDR3 length: 18 amino acids. Per the germline V gene, CDR1 is LNHNV and CDR2 is YYDKDF (reference sequence). The variable domain in full, with the rest retrieved from reference TRBV15 and TRBJ1-1, is DAMVIQNPRYQVTQFGKPVTLSCSQTLNHNVMYWYQQKSSQAPKLLFHYYDKDFNNEADTPDNFQSRRPNTSFCFLDIRSPGLGDTAMYLCATSGPGTGGNSGTEAFFGQGTRLTVV.

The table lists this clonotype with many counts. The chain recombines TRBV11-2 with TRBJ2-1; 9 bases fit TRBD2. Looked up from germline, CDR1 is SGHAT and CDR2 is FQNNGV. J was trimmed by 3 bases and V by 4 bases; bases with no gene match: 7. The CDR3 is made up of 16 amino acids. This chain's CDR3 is CASSSQAGGLYNEQFF. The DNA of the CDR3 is TGTGCCAGCAGCTCACAAGCGGGGGGCCTCTACAATGAGCAGTTCTTC.

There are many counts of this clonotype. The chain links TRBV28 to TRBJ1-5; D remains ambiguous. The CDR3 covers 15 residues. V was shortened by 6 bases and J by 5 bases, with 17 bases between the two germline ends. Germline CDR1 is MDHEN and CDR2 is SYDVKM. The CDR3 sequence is CASRILNIEYQPQHF. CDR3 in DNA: TGTGCCAGCAGAATCTTGAATATCGAGTATCAGCCCCAGCATTTT.

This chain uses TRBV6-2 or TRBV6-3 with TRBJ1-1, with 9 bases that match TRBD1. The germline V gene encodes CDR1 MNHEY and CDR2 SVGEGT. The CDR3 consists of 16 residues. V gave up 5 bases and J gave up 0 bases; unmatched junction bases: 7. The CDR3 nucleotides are TGTGCCAGCAGTCCCCGGGACAGGGAGTTGAACACTGAAGCTTTCTTT. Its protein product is CASSPRDRELNTEAFF.

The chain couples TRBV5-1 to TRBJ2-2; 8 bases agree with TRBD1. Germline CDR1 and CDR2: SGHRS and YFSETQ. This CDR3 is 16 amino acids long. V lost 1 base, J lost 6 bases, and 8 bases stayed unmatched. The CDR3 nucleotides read TGCGCCAGCAGCTTGCGGCAGGACAGGGCCTCCGGGGAGCTGTTTTTT. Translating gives CASSLRQDRASGELFF.

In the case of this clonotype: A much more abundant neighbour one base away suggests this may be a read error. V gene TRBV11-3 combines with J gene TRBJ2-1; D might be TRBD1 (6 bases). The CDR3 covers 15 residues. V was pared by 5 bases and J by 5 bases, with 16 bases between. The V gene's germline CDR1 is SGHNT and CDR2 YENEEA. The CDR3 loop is CASSRGTGNHNEQFF. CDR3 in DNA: TGTGCCAGCAGCCGCGGTACAGGGAATCACAATGAGCAGTTCTTC.

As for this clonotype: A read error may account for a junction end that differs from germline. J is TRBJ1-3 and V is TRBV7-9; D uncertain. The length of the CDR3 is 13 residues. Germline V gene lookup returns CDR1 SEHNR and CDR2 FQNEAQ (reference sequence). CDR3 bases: TGTGCCGGCAGCTCTCCGGCTGGAAACACCATATATTTT. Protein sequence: CAGSSPAGNTIYF.

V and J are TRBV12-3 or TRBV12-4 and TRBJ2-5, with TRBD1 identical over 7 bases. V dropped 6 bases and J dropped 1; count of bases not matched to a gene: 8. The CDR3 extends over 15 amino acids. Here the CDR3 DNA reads TGTGCCAGCAGACTGACAGGGAGTCCCCAAGAGACCCAGTACTTC. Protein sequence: CASRLTGSPQETQYF.